This note documents a single T cell receptor beta chain sequence. Its cognate antigen is unknown. V was trimmed by 7 bases and J by 2 bases, leaving 18 bases between them. CDR1 is MNHNS and CDR2 is SASEGT in the germline V gene. The CDR3 has 16 amino acids. The data stem from a study of blood T cells in healthy people across ages. Study-wide results and limits: Expanded clonotype changes were possibly confounded by unknown donor CMV status.

For the second PCR, which ran for roughly 7 to 11 cycles, a sample-barcoded 5' primer and a J-beta primer mix were used. TCRdb called the 5' RACE reads again in MiXCR, with one record for every CDR3 protein. The repertoire consists of about 720,000 distinct CDR3 sequences, with around a fifth occurring once and the leading ten covering roughly a fifth. The genes are TRBV6-1 and TRBJ2-4; either TRBD1 or TRBD2 may supply D (5 bases each). The sequence derives from a man between 65 and 85 years old in good health. Material for sequencing was blood. The CDR3 reads CASIIRAGLSKNIQYF. As DNA, the CDR3 is TGTGCCAGCATTATCAGGGCGGGTCTTTCCAAAAACATTCAGTACTTC.